The sample holds a few counts of the clone carrying this TCR beta chain. The sample originates from a study of patients and donors after allogeneic stem cell transplantation. TCRdb processed the RT-PCR reads anew with MiXCR; each CDR3 protein has one entry. The data show 150,000 to 250,000 distinct CDR3 sequences, around two fifths seen once. Per the germline V gene, CDR1 is MGHRA and CDR2 is YSYEKL. This CDR3 region has 16 residues. The V and J ends lost 5 bases and 2 bases, in that order; junction bases with no gene match: 10. V usage is TRBV4-1 and J usage is TRBJ2-3; 7 bases line up with TRBD2. The source is a human donor who was either an allogeneic HSCT recipient or a stem cell or donor lymphocyte infusion donor (not recorded which). It is not recorded whose cells these are; they may come from a transplant donor. The sequenced sample was blood, either unsorted or a sorted T cell fraction (not recorded which). In DNA, the CDR3 is TGCGCCAGCAGCACCCCAGAGGGGACTAACACAGATACGCAGTATTTT. Residues: CASSTPEGTNTDTQYF.